This record covers a single T cell receptor (beta chain). The CDR3 is 15 amino acids. Germline loops: CDR1 LNHDA, CDR2 SQIVND (reference sequence). With V trimmed by 6 bases and J by 1 base, 8 bases remained unmatched. Authors' methods: Reference gene primer amplification in the assay estimated nucleated cell counts. TCRdb's copy holds only in-frame clones and misses some; the assay was immunoSEQ multiplex PCR. From that table come the V and J calls and clone size; the DNA was used to work out D and trimming. The table shows over 65,000 clones, with over 75% occurring only once. These data originate in a study of blood T cell repertoires in COVID-19. On the study more broadly: The origin of the acute and convalescent COVID-19 samples was the United States, Italy and Spain.

The chain combines TRBV19 with TRBJ2-5, with 7 nucleotides matching TRBD1. The TCR comes from an older woman with acute or convalescent COVID-19. The sequencing sample was made of peripheral blood. CDR3 sequence (DNA): TGTGCCAGTAGGCCAAGGGGACAGCCCCAAGAGACCCAGTACTTC. Its translation is CASRPRGQPQETQYF.